A single sample is the source of the 16 T cell receptor beta chains below, sequenced in a study of CD8+CD57+ T cells in acquired aplastic anemia. Using genomic DNA as the template, TCR beta VDJ and CDR3 profiling was carried out. MiXCR was run by TCRdb on the reads, yielding one entry per CDR3 protein. The data contain around 290,000 distinct CDR3 sequences, around three fifths of them seen just once; the ten biggest clones take up roughly 1.2%. Sequencing involved patients with CD8+CD57+ cell expansion previously shown by flow cytometry. Sequenced: sorted CD4+, CD8+, or CD8+CD57+ T cells (not recorded which) from PBMCs. The receptor source for this set is a human donor with aplastic anemia.

Concerning this clonotype: The junction and the germline gene differ at one end; a read error may be behind it. The chain recombines TRBV5-6 with TRBJ1-4, with 9 bases fitting TRBD1. The CDR3 is made up of 14 amino acids. Germline V gene sequence: CDR1 SGHDT, CDR2 YYEEEE. CDR3 coding DNA: TGTGCCAGCAGCTGGGGACAGGGAGTTGAAGAACTGCCTTTT. Its translation is CASSWGQGVEELPF. Complete variable domain (other parts from reference TRBV5-6 and TRBJ1-4): DAGVTQSPTHLIKTRGQQVTLRCSPKSGHDTVSWYQQALGQGPQFIFQYYEEEERQRGNFPDRFSGHQFPNYSSELNVNALLLGDSALYLCASSWGQGVEELPFGSGTQLSVL.

This clonotype appeared many times. V usage is TRBV3-1 and J usage is TRBJ1-3; D not resolved. V dropped 4 bases and J dropped 5 bases, with 3 bases sitting between them. The CDR3 covers 11 residues. The germline gives CDR1 LGHDT, CDR2 YNNKEL (reference sequence). CDR3 DNA sequence: TGTGCCAGCAGCCTTAGAAACACCATATATTTT. As protein: CASSLRNTIYF.

V and J are TRBV12-3 or TRBV12-4 and TRBJ1-1; D possibly corresponds to TRBD1 (6 bases). The CDR3 sequence is 13 residues long. Between the trimmed V and J ends, which lost 6 bases and 8 bases, there was a span of 16 bases. DNA for the CDR3: TGTGCCAGCAGACGGACAGACGAGGCGGAAGCTTTCTTT. This codes for CASRRTDEAEAFF.

This clonotype appeared a few times. The chain couples TRBV5-1 to TRBJ1-6; 9 nucleotides align to TRBD1. Germline-derived CDR1 and CDR2 are SGHRS and YFSETQ. The CDR3 loop spans 14 amino acids. V shed 4 bases, J shed 8 bases, and the junction held 4 bases outside the gene matches. CDR3 amino acids: CASSRDREDSPLHF. The CDR3 DNA follows: TGCGCCAGCAGCCGGGACAGGGAGGATTCACCCCTCCACTTT.

The CDR3 protein is CASSLAGQGEQYF. As DNA, the CDR3 is TGTGCCAGCAGCTTGGCCGGACAGGGCGAGCAGTACTTC. J is TRBJ2-7 and V is TRBV5-8; TRBD1 matches 8 bases. The V and J ends lost 0 bases and 6 bases, in that order; junction bases with no gene match: 2. In germline, CDR1 is SGHTS, CDR2 YDEGEE. CDR3 length: 13 residues.

V and J are TRBV7-6 and TRBJ1-5; D is unresolved. V was cut by 2 bases and J by 1 base, with 15 bases left in between. Germline V lookup: CDR1 SGHVS, CDR2 FNYEAQ. CDR3 length equals 17 residues. The CDR3 spells CASSLYRAVSSNQPQHF. The CDR3 region has the DNA TGTGCCAGCAGCTTATACCGGGCGGTTAGCAGCAATCAGCCCCAGCATTTT.

Many counts were recorded for this clonotype. In DNA, the CDR3 is TGTGCCAGCAGCTTAGCGGGGGAAGAAGCTTTCTTT. It is translated as CASSLAGEEAFF. This chain links TRBV7-9 with TRBJ1-1, with a possible D match to TRBD1 (5 bases). The CDR3 is 12 amino acids. Trimming cost V 0 bases and J 8 bases, with 7 bases left between them. Per the germline V gene, CDR1 is SEHNR and CDR2 is FQNEAQ (reference sequence).

For this clonotype: Possible read error: a much larger clone is one base away. The chain employs TRBV18 and TRBJ1-1, with 7 nucleotides matching TRBD1. CDR1 and CDR2 from the germline V gene are KGHSH and LQKENI. This CDR3 contains 14 residues. Trimming took 3 bases from V and 4 from J; bases not matched to a gene: 5. The CDR3 DNA is TGTGCCAGCTCACCGACAGGGACGAGCACTGAAGCTTTCTTT. Translation gives CASSPTGTSTEAFF.

The chain is built from TRBV29-1 and TRBJ2-7, with a tentative D call TRBD2 (7 bases). Germline CDR1 SQVTM, CDR2 ANQGSEA. The CDR3 has 15 amino acids. The V and J ends lost 4 bases and 3 bases respectively, with 19 bases between them. The CDR3 DNA is TGCAGCGTTGCGACTGGCGGGGGCCTTATCTACGAGCAGTACTTC. Translation gives CSVATGGGLIYEQYF.

This rearrangement joins TRBV5-1 to TRBJ1-2, with D unresolved. The germline CDR1 and CDR2 sequences are SGHRS and YFSETQ. The CDR3 has 17 residues. V was pared by 0 bases and J by 4 bases, with 19 bases between. CDR3 region: CASSLAGPIQLAYGYTF. The CDR3 DNA sequence: TGCGCCAGCAGCTTGGCCGGGCCAATACAGTTAGCCTATGGCTACACCTTC.

The chain recombines TRBV6-5 with TRBJ2-7, with D possibly being TRBD1 (6 bases). Germline V gene sequence: CDR1 MNHEY, CDR2 SVGAGI. The ends were cut back, 5 bases at V and 3 bases at J, with 14 bases in the middle. This CDR3 has 14 amino acids. The CDR3, as DNA: TGTGCCAGCAGTGACACGGGACAAAGCTACGAGCAGTACTTC. Translation: CASSDTGQSYEQYF.

J is TRBJ2-7 and V is TRBV10-2; TRBD1 aligns across 7 bases. Germline lookup yields CDR1 WSHSY and CDR2 SAAADI. V lost 7 bases to trimming and J lost 3 bases; unmatched junction nucleotides: 3. This CDR3 spans 12 amino acids. The CDR3 protein is CASMGDSYEQYF. In DNA, the CDR3 is TGCGCCAGCATGGGGGACAGCTACGAGCAGTACTTC.

The chain uses TRBV7-9 and TRBJ2-7; D not resolved. This CDR3 has 15 amino acids. Germline V gene sequence: CDR1 SEHNR, CDR2 FQNEAQ (reference sequence). Between the trimmed V and J ends, which lost 10 bases and 5 bases, there was a span of 24 bases. The CDR3, as DNA: TGTGCCACCACGGCCCCCTTCGTAGGAATTGACGAGCAGTACTTC. Its translation is CATTAPFVGIDEQYF. The entire variable domain, with the rest obtained from reference TRBV7-9 and TRBJ2-7, is as follows: DTGVSQNPRHKITKRGQNVTFRCDPISEHNRLYWYRQTLGQGPEFLTYFQNEAQLEKSRLLSDRFSAERPKGSFSTLEIQRTEQGDSAMYLCATTAPFVGIDEQYFGPGTRLTVT.

The V gene is TRBV6-1, the J gene TRBJ1-5; D is unclear. The CDR3 consists of 13 residues. The germline V and J ends were trimmed by 3 bases and 7 bases, with 10 bases remaining between them. Germline V gene lookup returns CDR1 MNHNS and CDR2 SASEGT. This CDR3 reads CASSDYLWQPQHF. CDR3 DNA: TGTGCCAGCAGTGATTATCTATGGCAGCCCCAGCATTTT.

Only a few counts were recorded for this clonotype. V and J are TRBV7-2 and TRBJ1-5; D uncertain. The germline gives CDR1 SGHTA, CDR2 FQGNSA. Trimming pared 6 bases from V and 10 bases from J, leaving 16 bases between. The CDR3 extends over 13 amino acids. The CDR3 loop is CASRPASPSPQHF. As DNA, the CDR3 is TGTGCCAGCAGGCCTGCATCCCCTAGCCCCCAGCATTTT.

This clonotype was picked up one time. CDR3 sequence reads: CASSMGRGRGTEAFF. CDR3 coding DNA: TGTGCCAGTAGTATGGGCAGGGGGCGAGGCACTGAAGCTTTCTTT. This chain uses TRBV19 with TRBJ1-1; TRBD1 aligns across 8 bases. The CDR3 is made up of 15 amino acids. The junction had 7 bases not matched to a gene; V was cut back by 3 bases and J by 4 bases. The germline CDR1 and CDR2 sequences are LNHDA and SQIVND (reference sequence).